This TCR beta chain was profiled in a study of OX40 agonist ivuxolimab in advanced cancers. In the study overall: Partial responses were achieved by three patients, one with hepatocellular carcinoma and two with cutaneous melanoma. Study-wide points: Low clonal expansion, among the lowest seen, marked partial responders at 0.1-3.0 mg/kg.

This clone has just a few counts. Its antigen is currently unknown. TCRdb's table, derived via immunoSEQ multiplex PCR, lists solely in-frame clones and lacks some. The data contain 70,000 or so clones, over 65% of them singletons. The V segment lost 7 bases and the J segment 5 bases; nucleotides outside the gene matches: 6. Germline-derived CDR1 and CDR2 are SGHNT and YYREEE (reference sequence). The CDR3 sequence is 15 residues long. Specimen: CD4+ or CD8+ T cells sorted from blood, collected in a trial of the OX40 agonist ivuxolimab. The chain recombines TRBV5-4 with TRBJ2-2, with 12 bases identical to TRBD1. The receptor was derived from an adult with an advanced solid tumor such as melanoma, head and neck, liver or kidney cancer. Written as DNA, the CDR3 is TGTGCCAGCCAGGGACAGGGGGCGAGAACCGGGGAGCTGTTTTTT. Protein product: CASQGQGARTGELFF.